This T cell receptor beta chain was sequenced in a study of blood T cell repertoires in COVID-19. Per the original data handling: Nucleated cell number was recorded as an estimate derived from reference gene primer amplification. Libraries were prepared by immunoSEQ multiplex PCR; TCRdb keeps only in-frame clonotypes and omits some of them. V, J and clone size derive from that table, while D and trimming were established from the DNA sequence. The table records approximately 140,000 clones, roughly 86% of them present only once. Germline V gives CDR1 MNHEY, CDR2 SMNVEV (reference sequence). This CDR3 is built from 16 residues. V lost 6 bases and J lost 5; bases outside the gene matches: 15. Recruits, aged roughly 18 to 89 years, lived in 25 or so US areas.

The receptor was derived from a woman aged 50 to 65 with acute COVID-19. Sequencing was done on a sample of PBMCs or T cells enriched from blood (not recorded which). This chain connects TRBV27 to TRBJ2-5; 7 bases line up with TRBD2. In DNA form, the CDR3 reads TGTGCCAGCAGAGCGGGGCTAGGAGGCGGGCGGGAGACCCAGTACTTC. The encoded protein is CASRAGLGGGRETQYF.